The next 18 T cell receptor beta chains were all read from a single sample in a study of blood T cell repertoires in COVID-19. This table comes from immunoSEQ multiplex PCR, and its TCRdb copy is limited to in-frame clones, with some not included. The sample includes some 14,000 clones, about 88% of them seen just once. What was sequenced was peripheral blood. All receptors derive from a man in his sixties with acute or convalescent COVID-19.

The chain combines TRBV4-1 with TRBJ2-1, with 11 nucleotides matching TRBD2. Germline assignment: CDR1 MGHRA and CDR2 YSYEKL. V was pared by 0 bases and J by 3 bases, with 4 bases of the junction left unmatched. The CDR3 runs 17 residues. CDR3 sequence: CASSQEPLAGVYNEQFF. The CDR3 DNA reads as TGCGCCAGCAGCCAAGAGCCACTAGCGGGAGTCTACAATGAGCAGTTCTTC.

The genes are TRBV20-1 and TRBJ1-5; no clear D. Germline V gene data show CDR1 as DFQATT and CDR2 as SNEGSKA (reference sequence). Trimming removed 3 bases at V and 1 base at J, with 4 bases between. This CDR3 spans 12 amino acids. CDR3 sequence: CSASRSNQPQHF. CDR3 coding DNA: TGCAGTGCTAGTCGGAGCAATCAGCCCCAGCATTTT.

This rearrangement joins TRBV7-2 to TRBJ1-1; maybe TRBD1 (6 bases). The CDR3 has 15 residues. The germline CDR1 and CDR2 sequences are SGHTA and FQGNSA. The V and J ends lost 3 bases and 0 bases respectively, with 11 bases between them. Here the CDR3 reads CASSLGGGMNTEAFF. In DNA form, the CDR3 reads TGTGCCAGCAGCTTGGGAGGGGGGATGAACACTGAAGCTTTCTTT.

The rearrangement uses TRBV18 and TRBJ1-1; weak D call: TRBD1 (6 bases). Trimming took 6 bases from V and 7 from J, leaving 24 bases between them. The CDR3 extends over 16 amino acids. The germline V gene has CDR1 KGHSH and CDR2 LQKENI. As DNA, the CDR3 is TGTGCCAGCTCTGCATGGGGGCCTCTTGACCCTGGTGAAGCTTTCTTT. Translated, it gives CASSAWGPLDPGEAFF.

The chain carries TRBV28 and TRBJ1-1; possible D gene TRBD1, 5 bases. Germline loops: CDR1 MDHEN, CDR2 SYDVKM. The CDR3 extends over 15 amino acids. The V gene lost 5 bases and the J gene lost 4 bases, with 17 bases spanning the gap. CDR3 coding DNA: TGTGCCAGCAGTCGGACCCAGGGTCCGGGCACTGAAGCTTTCTTT. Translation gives CASSRTQGPGTEAFF.

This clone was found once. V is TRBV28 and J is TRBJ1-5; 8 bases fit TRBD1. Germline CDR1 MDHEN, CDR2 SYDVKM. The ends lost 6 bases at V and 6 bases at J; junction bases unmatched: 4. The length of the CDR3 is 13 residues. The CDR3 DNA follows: TGTGCCAGCAGCAGCGACAGGGGTCAGCCCCAGCATTTT. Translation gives CASSSDRGQPQHF.

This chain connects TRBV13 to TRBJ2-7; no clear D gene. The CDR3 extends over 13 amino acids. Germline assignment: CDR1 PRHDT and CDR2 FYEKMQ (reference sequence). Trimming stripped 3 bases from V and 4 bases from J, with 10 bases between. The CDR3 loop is CASSFASEYEQYF. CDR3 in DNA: TGTGCCAGCAGCTTTGCTAGTGAGTACGAGCAGTACTTC.

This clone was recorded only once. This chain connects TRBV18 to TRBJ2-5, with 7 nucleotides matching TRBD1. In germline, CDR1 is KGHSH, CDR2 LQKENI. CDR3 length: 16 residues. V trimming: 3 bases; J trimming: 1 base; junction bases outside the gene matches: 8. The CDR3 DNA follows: TGTGCCAGCTCACCTCAGACAGGGACAATCCAAGAGACCCAGTACTTC. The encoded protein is CASSPQTGTIQETQYF.

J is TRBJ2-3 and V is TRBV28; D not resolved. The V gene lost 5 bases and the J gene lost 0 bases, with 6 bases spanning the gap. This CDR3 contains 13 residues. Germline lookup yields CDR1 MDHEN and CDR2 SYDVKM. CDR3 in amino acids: CASSPPSTDTQYF. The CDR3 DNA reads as TGTGCCAGCAGTCCCCCTAGCACAGATACGCAGTATTTT.

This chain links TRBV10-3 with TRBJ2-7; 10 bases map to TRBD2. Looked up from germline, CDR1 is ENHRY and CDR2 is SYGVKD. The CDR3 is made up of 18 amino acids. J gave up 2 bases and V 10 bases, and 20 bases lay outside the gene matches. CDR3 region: CARTTGLATSVGPYEQYF. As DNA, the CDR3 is TGTGCCAGGACAACGGGACTAGCGACGTCCGTGGGTCCCTACGAGCAGTACTTC.

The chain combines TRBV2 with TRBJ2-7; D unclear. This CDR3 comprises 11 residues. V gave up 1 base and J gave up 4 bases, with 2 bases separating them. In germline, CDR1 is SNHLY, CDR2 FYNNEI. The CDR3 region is CASSEVYEQYF. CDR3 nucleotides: TGTGCCAGCAGTGAAGTATACGAGCAGTACTTC.

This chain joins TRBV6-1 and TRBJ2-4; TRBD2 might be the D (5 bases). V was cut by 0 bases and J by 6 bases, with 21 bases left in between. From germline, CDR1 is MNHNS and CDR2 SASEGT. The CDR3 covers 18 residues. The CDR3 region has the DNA TGTGCCAGCAGTGAAGCTCCTCCTCAAACTAGGCTCGGAAACATTCAGTACTTC. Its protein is CASSEAPPQTRLGNIQYF.

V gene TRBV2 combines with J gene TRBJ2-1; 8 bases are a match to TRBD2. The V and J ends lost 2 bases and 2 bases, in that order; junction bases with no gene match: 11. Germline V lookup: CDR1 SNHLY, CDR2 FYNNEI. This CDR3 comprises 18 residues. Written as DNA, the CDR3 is TGTGCCAGCAGTGAATGGCCCAGCGGGAGTGGGACCTACAATGAGCAGTTCTTC. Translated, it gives CASSEWPSGSGTYNEQFF.

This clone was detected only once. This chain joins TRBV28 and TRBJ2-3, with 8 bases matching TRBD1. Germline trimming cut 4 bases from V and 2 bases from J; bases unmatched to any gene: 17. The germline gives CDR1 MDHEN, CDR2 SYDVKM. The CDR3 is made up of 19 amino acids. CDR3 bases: TGTGCCAGCAGTTCGCCGGACGTCCGGGACAGGCCTTACACAGATACGCAGTATTTT. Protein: CASSSPDVRDRPYTDTQYF.

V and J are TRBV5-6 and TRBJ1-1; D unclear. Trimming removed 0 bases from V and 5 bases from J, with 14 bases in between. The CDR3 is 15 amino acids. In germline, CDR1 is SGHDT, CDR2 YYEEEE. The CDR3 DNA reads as TGTGCCAGCAGCTTGGCCTTGTTGTCCGGGACTGAAGCTTTCTTT. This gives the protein CASSLALLSGTEAFF.

The CDR3 bases are TGTGCCAGCAGTGTTTTGTCGGGCACAGATACGCAGTATTTT. This sequence encodes CASSVLSGTDTQYF. This chain connects TRBV2 to TRBJ2-3, with D unclear. The CDR3 loop spans 14 amino acids. CDR1 and CDR2 (germline): SNHLY, FYNNEI. V shed 4 bases and J shed 1 base, with 9 bases lying between them.

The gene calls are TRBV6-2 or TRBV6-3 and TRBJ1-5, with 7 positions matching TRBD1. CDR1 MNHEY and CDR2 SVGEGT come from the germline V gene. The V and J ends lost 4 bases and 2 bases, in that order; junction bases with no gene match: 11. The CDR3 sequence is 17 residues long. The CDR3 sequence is CASSFQLRQGGNQPQHF. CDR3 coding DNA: TGTGCCAGCAGTTTTCAACTGCGACAGGGAGGCAATCAGCCCCAGCATTTT.

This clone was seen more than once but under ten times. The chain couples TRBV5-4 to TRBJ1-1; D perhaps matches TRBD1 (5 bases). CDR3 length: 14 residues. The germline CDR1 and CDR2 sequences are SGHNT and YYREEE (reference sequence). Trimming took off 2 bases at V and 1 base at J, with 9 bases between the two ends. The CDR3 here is CASSFSTANTEAFF. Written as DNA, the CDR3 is TGTGCCAGCAGCTTTTCGACAGCGAACACTGAAGCTTTCTTT.